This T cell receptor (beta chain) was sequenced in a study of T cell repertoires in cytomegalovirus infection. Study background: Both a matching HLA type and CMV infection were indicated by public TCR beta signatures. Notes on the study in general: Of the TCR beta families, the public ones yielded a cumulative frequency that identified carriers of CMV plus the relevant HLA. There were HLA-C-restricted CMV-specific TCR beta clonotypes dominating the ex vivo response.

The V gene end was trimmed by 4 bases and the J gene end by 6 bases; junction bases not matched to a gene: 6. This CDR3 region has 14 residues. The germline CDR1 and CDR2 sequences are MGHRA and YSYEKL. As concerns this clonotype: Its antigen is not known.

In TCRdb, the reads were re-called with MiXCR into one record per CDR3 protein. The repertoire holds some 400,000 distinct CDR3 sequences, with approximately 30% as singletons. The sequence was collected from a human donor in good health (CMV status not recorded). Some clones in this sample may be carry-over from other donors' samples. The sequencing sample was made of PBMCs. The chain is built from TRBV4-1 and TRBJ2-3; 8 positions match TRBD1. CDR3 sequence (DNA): TGCGCCAGCAGCCGAGGACAGGGTGGGGATACGCAGTATTTT. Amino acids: CASSRGQGGDTQYF.